This T cell receptor beta chain was found in a study of cytomegalovirus exposure and HLA in healthy donors. The assay was immunoSEQ multiplex PCR, and TCRdb's table has in-frame clones only and misses some. The table lists about 120,000 clones, roughly 95% of them singletons. This CDR3 is 15 amino acids long. Germline CDR1 reads SGHTA; CDR2 reads FQGNSA. Trimming took 5 bases from V and 4 from J, leaving 15 bases between them. The sequenced sample was PBMCs. This sequence originates from a young man in good health and CMV-seronegative. The chain recombines TRBV7-2 with TRBJ1-3, with D uncertain. CDR3 coding DNA: TGTGCCAGCAGCCCCGGGCCTTCGGGGGGAAACACCATATATTTT. It encodes CASSPGPSGGNTIYF.